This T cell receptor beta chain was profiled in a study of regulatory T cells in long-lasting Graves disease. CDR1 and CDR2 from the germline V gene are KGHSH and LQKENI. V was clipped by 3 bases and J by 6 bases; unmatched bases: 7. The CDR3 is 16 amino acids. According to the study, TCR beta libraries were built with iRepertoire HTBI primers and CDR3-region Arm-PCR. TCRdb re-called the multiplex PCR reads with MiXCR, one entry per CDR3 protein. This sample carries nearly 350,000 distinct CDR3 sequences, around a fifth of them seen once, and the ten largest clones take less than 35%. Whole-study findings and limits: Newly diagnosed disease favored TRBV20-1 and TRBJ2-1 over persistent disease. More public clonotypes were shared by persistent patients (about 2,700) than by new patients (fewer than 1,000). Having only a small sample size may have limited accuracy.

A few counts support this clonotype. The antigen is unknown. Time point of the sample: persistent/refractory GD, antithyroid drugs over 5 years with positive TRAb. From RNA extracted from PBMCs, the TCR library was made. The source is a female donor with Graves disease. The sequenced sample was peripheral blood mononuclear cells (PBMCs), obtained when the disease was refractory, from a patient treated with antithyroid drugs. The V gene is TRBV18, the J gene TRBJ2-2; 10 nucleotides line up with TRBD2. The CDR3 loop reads CASSPVLAGVAGELFF. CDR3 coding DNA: TGTGCCAGCTCACCTGTGCTAGCGGGAGTAGCCGGGGAGCTGTTTTTT.